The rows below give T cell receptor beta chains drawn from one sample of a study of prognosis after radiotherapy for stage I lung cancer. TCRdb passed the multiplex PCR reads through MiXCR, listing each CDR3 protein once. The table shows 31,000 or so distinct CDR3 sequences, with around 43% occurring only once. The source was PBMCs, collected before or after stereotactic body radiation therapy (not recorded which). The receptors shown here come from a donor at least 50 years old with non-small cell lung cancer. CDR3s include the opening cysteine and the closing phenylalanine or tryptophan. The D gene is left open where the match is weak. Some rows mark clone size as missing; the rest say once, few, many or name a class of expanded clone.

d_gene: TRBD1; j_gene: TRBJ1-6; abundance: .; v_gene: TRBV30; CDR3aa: CAWTLLTGGLTLLHF; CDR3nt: TGTGCCTGGACTCTTCTGACAGGGGGACTGACACTCCTCCACTTT
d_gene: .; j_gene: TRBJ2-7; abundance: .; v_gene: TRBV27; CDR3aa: CASSLYAGLIGEQYF; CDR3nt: TGTGCCAGCAGTTTATATGCAGGGCTGATCGGCGAGCAGTACTTC
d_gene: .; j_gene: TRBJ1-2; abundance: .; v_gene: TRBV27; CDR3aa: CASSILSGAGVGYTF; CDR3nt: TGTGCCAGCAGTATACTATCGGGCGCCGGTGTTGGCTACACCTTC
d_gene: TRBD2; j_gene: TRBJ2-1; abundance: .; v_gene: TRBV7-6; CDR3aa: CASSPTSGRANEQFF; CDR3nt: TGTGCCAGCAGCCCCACTAGCGGGAGGGCCAATGAGCAGTTCTTC
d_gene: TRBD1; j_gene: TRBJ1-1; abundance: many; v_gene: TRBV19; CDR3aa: CASTGTGPVNTEAFF; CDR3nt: TGTGCCAGTACCGGGACAGGGCCCGTGAACACTGAAGCTTTCTTT
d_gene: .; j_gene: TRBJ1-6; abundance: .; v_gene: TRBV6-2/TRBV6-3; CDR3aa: CASAVGFENSPLHF; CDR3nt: TGTGCCAGCGCGGTGGGGTTCGAAAATTCACCCCTCCACTTT
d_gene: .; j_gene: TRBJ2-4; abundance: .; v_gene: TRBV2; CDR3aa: CASSDLERAGAKNIQYF; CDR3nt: TGTGCCAGCAGTGACCTGGAGAGGGCGGGGGCCAAAAACATTCAGTACTTC
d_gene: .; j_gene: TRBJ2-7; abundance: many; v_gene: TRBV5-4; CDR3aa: CASSLDRFSYEQYF; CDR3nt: TGTGCCAGCAGTTTGGACAGATTCTCCTACGAGCAGTACTTC
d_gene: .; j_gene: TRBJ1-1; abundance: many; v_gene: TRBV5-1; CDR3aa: CASSFTNFAEAFF; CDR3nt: TGCGCCAGCAGCTTCACAAATTTCGCTGAAGCTTTCTTT
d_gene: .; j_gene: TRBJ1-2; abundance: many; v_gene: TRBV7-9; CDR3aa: CASSEEGAAYGYTF; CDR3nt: TGTGCCAGCAGCGAAGAAGGGGCAGCCTATGGCTACACCTTC
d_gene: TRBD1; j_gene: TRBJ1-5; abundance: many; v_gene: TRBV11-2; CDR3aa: CASSAGQGQPQHF; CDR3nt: TGTGCCAGCAGCGCGGGACAGGGGCAGCCCCAGCATTTT
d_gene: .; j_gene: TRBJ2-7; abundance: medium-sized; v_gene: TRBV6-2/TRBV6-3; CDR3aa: CASSDWVWEQYF; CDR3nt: TGTGCCAGCAGTGATTGGGTTTGGGAGCAGTACTTC
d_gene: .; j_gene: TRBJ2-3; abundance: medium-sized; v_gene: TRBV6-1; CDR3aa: CASRGTDTQYF; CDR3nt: TGTGCCAGCAGGGGGACAGATACGCAGTATTTT
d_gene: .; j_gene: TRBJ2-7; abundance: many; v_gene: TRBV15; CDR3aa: CATSRDLGVYEQYF; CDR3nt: TGTGCCACCAGCAGAGACCTAGGGGTCTACGAGCAGTACTTC
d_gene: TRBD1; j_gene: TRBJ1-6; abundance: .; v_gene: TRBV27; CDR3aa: CASRQTQGAKSPLHF; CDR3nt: TGTGCCAGCAGGCAGACACAGGGGGCGAAATCACCCCTCCACTTT
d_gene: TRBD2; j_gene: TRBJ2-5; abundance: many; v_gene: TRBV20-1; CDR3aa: CSAPGQRGEETQYF; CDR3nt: TGCAGTGCGCCCGGGCAGCGGGGGGAAGAGACCCAGTACTTC
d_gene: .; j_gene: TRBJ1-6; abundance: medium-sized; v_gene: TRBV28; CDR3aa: CASSLSFRVDSPLHF; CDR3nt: TGTGCCAGCAGTTTATCTTTCAGGGTCGATTCACCCCTCCACTTT
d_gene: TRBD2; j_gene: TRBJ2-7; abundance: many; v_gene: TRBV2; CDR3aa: CASSGGRANEQYF; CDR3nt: TGTGCCAGCAGTGGCGGGAGGGCGAACGAGCAGTACTTC
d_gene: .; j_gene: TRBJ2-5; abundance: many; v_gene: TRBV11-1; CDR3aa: CASSSDRTQETQYF; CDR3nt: TGTGCCAGCAGCTCCGACAGGACCCAAGAGACCCAGTACTTC
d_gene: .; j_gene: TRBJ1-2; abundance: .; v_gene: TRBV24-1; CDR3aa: CATSDWRGAYDYTF; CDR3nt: TGTGCCACCAGTGATTGGCGGGGGGCATATGACTACACCTTC
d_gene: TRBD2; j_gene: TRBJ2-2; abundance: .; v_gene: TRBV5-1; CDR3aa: CASSLSSGIGIGELFF; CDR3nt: TGCGCCAGCAGCTTATCTAGCGGGATTGGTATCGGGGAGCTGTTTTTT
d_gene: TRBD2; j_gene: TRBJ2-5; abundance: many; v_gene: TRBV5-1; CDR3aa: CASGDLGGGSGTQYF; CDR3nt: TGCGCCAGCGGGGACCTCGGCGGGGGATCCGGGACCCAGTACTTC
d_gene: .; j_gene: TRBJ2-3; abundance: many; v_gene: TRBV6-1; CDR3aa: CASRHTDTQYF; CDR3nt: TGTGCCAGCAGGCACACAGATACGCAGTATTTT
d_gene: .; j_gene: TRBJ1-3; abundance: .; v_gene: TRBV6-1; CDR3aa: CASSELGEGGNTIYF; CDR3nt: TGTGCCAGCAGTGAACTAGGAGAAGGTGGAAACACCATATATTTT
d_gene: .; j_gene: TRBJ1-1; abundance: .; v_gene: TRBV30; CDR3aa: CAWMAGATNTEAFF; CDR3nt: TGTGCCTGGATGGCAGGGGCGACGAACACTGAAGCTTTCTTT
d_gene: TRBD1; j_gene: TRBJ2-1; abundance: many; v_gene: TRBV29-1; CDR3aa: CSVYNPGQGYNEQFF; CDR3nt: TGCAGCGTTTATAACCCGGGACAGGGCTACAATGAGCAGTTCTTC
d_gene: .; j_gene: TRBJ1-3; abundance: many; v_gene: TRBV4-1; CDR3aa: CASSQDSPAGAGNTIYF; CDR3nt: TGCGCCAGCAGCCAAGATAGCCCAGCAGGGGCTGGAAACACCATATATTTT
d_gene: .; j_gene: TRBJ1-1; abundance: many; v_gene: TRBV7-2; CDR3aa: CASSFSRDSTEAFF; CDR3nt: TGTGCCAGCAGCTTCAGCAGGGATAGCACTGAAGCTTTCTTT
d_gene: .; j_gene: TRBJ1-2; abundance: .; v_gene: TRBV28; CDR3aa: CASIAPYTSNYGYTF; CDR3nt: TGTGCCAGCATAGCCCCATATACTTCTAACTATGGCTACACCTTC
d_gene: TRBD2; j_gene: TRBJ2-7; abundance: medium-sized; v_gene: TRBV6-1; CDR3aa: CASSYLGTSGMSYEQYF; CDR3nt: TGTGCCAGCAGTTACCTCGGGACTAGCGGGATGTCGTACGAGCAGTACTTC
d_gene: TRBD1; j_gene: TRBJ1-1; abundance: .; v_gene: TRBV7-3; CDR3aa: CASSSYRGRMAFF; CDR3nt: TGTGCCAGCAGCTCGTACAGGGGGCGCATGGCTTTCTTT
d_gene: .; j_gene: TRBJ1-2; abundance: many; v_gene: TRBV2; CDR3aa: CASSQEPVTNYGYTF; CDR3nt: TGTGCCAGCAGTCAAGAACCCGTCACTAACTATGGCTACACCTTC
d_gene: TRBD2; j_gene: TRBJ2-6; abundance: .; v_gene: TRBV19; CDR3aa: CASSIGPLAISSGANVLTF; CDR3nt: TGTGCCAGTAGTATAGGCCCACTAGCGATCTCCTCTGGGGCCAACGTCCTGACTTTC
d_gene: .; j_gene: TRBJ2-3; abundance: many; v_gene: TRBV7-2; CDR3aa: CASSLGGGRDTQYF; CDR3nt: TGTGCCAGCAGCTTAGGAGGGGGTCGAGATACGCAGTATTTT
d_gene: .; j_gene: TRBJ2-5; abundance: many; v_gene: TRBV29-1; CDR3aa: CSASPAGGKETQYF; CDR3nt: TGCAGCGCCTCTCCGGCAGGGGGGAAAGAGACCCAGTACTTC
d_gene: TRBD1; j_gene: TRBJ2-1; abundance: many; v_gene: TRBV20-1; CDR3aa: CSALPGTGILNEQFF; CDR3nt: TGCAGTGCCCTACCCGGGACAGGGATATTGAATGAGCAGTTCTTC
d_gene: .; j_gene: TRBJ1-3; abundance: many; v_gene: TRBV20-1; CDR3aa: CSAHRGLSGNTIYF; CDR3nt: TGCAGTGCCCACCGGGGCCTTTCTGGAAACACCATATATTTT
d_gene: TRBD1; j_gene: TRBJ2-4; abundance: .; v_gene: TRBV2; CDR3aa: CASSLRTGVAKNIQYF; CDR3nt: TGTGCCAGCAGCCTTCGGACAGGGGTCGCCAAAAACATTCAGTACTTC
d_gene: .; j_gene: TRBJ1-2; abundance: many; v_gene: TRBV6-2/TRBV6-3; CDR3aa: CASSDSPTLRFRGYTF; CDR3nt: TGTGCCAGCAGTGACTCCCCGACACTCCGGTTTCGTGGCTACACCTTC
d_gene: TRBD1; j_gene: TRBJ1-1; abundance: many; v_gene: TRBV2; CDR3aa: CASSETGATEAFF; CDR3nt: TGTGCCAGCAGTGAGACAGGGGCGACTGAAGCTTTCTTT
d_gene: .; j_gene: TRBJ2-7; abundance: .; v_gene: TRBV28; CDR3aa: CASSPLSYEQYF; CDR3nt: TGTGCCAGCAGCCCCCTATCCTACGAGCAGTACTTC
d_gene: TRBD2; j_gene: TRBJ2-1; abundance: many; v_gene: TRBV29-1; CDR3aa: CSVAGGGGLYNEQFF; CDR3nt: TGCAGCGTTGCTGGTGGCGGGGGGTTATACAATGAGCAGTTCTTC
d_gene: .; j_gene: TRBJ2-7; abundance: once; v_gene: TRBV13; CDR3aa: CASSLRAVSYEQYF; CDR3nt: TGTGCCAGCAGCTTACGGGCGGTCTCCTACGAGCAGTACTTC
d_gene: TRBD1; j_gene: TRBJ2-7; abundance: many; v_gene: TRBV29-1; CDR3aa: CSVGNGQGNEQYF; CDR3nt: TGCAGCGTTGGGAACGGACAGGGAAACGAGCAGTACTTC
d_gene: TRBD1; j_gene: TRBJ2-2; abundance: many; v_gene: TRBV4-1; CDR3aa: CASSQDRVTMPGELFF; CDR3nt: TGCGCCAGCAGCCAGGACAGGGTAACTATGCCCGGGGAGCTGTTTTTT
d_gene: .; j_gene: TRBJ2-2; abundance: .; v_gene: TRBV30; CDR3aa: CAWSSRVNTGELFF; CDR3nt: TGTGCCTGGAGTTCCAGAGTAAACACCGGGGAGCTGTTTTTT
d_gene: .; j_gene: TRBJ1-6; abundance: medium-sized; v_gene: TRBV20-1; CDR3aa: CSATTYNSPLHF; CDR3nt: TGCAGTGCTACGACGTATAATTCACCCCTCCACTTT
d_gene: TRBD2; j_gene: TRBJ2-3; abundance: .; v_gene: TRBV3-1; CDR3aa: CASSHSGSPSRCYF; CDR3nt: TGTGCCAGCAGCCATAGCGGGAGCCCTTCCCGGTGTTATTTT
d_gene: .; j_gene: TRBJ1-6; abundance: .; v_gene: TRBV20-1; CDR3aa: CSASTWGRDNSPLHF; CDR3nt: TGCAGTGCTAGTACGTGGGGTAGGGATAATTCACCCCTCCACTTT
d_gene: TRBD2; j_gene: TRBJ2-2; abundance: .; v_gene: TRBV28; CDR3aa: CASILLAGAAGELFF; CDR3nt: TGTGCCAGCATTCTGTTAGCGGGGGCGGCCGGGGAGCTGTTTTTT
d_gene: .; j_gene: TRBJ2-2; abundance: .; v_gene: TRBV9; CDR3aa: CASSDKPGELFF; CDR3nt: TGTGCCAGCAGCGACAAACCCGGGGAGCTGTTTTTT
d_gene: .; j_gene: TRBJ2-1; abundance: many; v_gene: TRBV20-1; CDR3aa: CSASNWLETYNEQFF; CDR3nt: TGCAGTGCCTCAAACTGGCTCGAGACCTACAATGAGCAGTTCTTC
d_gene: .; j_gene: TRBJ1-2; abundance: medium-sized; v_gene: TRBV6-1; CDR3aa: CASSEAPRDGSGYTF; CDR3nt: TGTGCCAGCAGTGAAGCGCCCAGGGACGGCTCAGGCTACACCTTC
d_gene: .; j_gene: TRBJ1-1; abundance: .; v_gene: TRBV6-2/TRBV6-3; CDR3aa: CASRVSWTEAFF; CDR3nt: TGTGCCAGCAGGGTTAGCTGGACTGAAGCTTTCTTT
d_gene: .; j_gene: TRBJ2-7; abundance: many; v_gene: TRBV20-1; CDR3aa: CSARELGAKSYEQYF; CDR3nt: TGCAGTGCTAGAGAATTGGGGGCCAAGTCCTACGAGCAGTACTTC